This T cell receptor (beta chain) originates from a study of blood T cells in healthy people across ages. Trimming shortened V by 5 bases and J by 1 base, and 15 bases separated the two germline ends. The CDR3 loop spans 15 amino acids. Germline V gives CDR1 SQVTM, CDR2 ANQGSEA. With a J-beta primer mix and a sample-barcoded 5' primer, a second PCR ran about 7 to 11 cycles. TCRdb used MiXCR to reprocess the 5' RACE reads, holding one entry per CDR3 protein. The sample contains some 760,000 distinct CDR3 sequences, roughly 25% of which appear only once. Points from the study as a whole: The recorded TCR beta diversity per million T cells decreased in a roughly linear manner with age.

This clonotype occurred a few times. Its target is not known. These data were likewise used in another study, on T cells of mothers and their children.

The clonotype comes from a boy between 10 and 17 years old in good health. The chain recombines TRBV29-1 with TRBJ2-4; D remains ambiguous. The specimen sequenced was blood. CDR3 DNA sequence: TGCAGCGTTAGAACTTCTCTGATGGCCAAAAACATTCAGTACTTC. Residues: CSVRTSLMAKNIQYF.